Shown below are 5 T cell receptor beta chains from a single sample sequenced in a study of post-analysis software for immune sequencing data. Their specific antigens are unknown. Study-level points and caveats: Several TRBV segments were more frequent in patients than controls; TRBV5-6, TRBV5-1 and TRBV20-1 belonged to this group.

Incorporated into the TCR beta cDNA libraries were unique molecular identifiers, which served to reduce PCR and sequencing biases. TCRdb reanalysed the PCR reads using MiXCR and keeps one entry per CDR3 protein. The table has fewer than 850,000 distinct CDR3 sequences, about 27% seen once. The specimen was blood. The receptor source for this set is a girl aged 5-17 years with multiple sclerosis.

This chain uses TRBV18 with TRBJ2-3, with TRBD2 identical over 8 bases. J was trimmed by 4 bases and V by 0 bases; bases with no gene match: 6. Germline V gene lookup returns CDR1 KGHSH and CDR2 LQKENI. The CDR3 consists of 16 residues. CDR3 nucleotides: TGTGCCAGCTCACCACCCACGGGAGGGCGGGCAGATACGCAGTATTTT. Translating it yields CASSPPTGGRADTQYF.

The V call is TRBV20-1, the J call TRBJ1-2; D not resolved. V lost 0 bases to trimming and J lost 4 bases, with 9 bases between them. Germline values: CDR1 DFQATT, CDR2 SNEGSKA (reference sequence). This CDR3 comprises 13 residues. CDR3 loop: CSARDKTVYGYTF. The CDR3 bases are TGCAGTGCTAGAGATAAAACGGTCTATGGCTACACCTTC.

This clonotype has a handful of counts. The chain joins TRBV20-1 to TRBJ2-7, with TRBD2 matching over 12 bases. Germline V gene lookup returns CDR1 DFQATT and CDR2 SNEGSKA (reference sequence). The CDR3 contains 15 residues. Trimming cost V 2 bases and J 2 bases; bases outside gene matches: 4. CDR3 residues: CSARLLAGGTYEQYF. The CDR3 DNA reads as TGCAGTGCTAGATTACTAGCGGGGGGAACCTACGAGCAGTACTTC.

This chain links TRBV20-1 with TRBJ2-7; a weak D match, TRBD1 (6 bases). Germline values: CDR1 DFQATT, CDR2 SNEGSKA (reference sequence). This CDR3 has 16 residues. V lost 1 base and J lost 6, with 22 bases in between. The CDR3 protein is CSARVLRGRGPIEQYF. CDR3 nucleotides: TGCAGTGCTAGAGTGCTTAGGGGCAGGGGCCCCATCGAGCAGTACTTC.

The chain combines TRBV9 with TRBJ2-5; no clear D gene. The germline V and J ends were trimmed by 0 bases and 0 bases, with 15 bases remaining between them. CDR3 size: 17 residues. Germline lookup yields CDR1 SGDLS and CDR2 YYNGEE. CDR3 sequence reads: CASSVGGRSPHQETQYF. CDR3 sequence (DNA): TGTGCCAGCAGCGTAGGTGGCCGGTCCCCCCACCAAGAGACCCAGTACTTC.